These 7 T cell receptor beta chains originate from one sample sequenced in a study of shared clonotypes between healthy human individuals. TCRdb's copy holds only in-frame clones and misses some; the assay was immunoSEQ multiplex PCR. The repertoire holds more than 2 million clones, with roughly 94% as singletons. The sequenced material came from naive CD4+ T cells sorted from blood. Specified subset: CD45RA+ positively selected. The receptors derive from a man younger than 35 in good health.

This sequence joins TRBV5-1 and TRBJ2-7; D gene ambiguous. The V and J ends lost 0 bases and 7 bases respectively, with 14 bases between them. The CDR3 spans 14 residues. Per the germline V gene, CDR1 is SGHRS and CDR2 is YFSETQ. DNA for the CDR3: TGCGCCAGCAGCTTGGGTCAGCCCAGTGGAGAGCAGTACTTC. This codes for CASSLGQPSGEQYF.

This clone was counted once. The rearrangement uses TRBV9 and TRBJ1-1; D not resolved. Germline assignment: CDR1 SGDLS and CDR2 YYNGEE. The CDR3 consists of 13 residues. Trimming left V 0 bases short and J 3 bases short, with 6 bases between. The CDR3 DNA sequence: TGTGCCAGCAGCGTAGGGACGGACACTGAAGCTTTCTTT. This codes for CASSVGTDTEAFF. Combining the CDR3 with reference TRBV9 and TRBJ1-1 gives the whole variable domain DSGVTQTPKHLITATGQRVTLRCSPRSGDLSVYWYQQSLDQGLQFLIQYYNGEERAKGNILERFSAQQFPDLHSELNLSSLELGDSALYFCASSVGTDTEAFFGQGTRLTVV.

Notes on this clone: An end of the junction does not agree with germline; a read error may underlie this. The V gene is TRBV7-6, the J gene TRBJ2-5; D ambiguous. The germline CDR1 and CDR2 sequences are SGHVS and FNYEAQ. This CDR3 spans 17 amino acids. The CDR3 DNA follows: TGTGCCAGCAGATTAGGAATAGTAGGATCCGGGCAAGAGACCCAGTACTTC. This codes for CASRLGIVGSGQETQYF.

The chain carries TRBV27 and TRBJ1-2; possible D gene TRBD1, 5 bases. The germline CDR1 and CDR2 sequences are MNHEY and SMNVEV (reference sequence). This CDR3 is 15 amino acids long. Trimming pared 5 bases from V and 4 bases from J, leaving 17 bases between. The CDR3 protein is CASSAPRGAVYGYTF. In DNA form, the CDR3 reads TGTGCCAGCAGTGCCCCAAGGGGAGCGGTCTATGGCTACACCTTC.

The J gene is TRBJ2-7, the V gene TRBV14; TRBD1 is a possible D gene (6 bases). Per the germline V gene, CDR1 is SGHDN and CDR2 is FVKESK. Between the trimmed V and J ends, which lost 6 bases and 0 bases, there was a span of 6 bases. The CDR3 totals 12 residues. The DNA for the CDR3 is TGTGCCAGCAGGGACAGCTCCTACGAGCAGTACTTC. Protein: CASRDSSYEQYF.

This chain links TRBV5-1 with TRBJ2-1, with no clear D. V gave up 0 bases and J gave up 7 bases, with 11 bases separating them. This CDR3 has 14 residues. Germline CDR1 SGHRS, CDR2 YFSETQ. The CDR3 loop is CASSLEVRVNEQFF. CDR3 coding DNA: TGCGCCAGCAGCTTGGAGGTCAGAGTGAATGAGCAGTTCTTC.

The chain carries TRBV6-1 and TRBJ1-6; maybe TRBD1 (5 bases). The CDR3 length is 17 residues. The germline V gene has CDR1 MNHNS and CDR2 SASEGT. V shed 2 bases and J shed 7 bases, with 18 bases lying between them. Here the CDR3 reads CASSEKSPGKTNSPLHF. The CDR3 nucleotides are TGTGCCAGCAGTGAAAAAAGTCCAGGGAAAACAAATTCACCCCTCCACTTT.